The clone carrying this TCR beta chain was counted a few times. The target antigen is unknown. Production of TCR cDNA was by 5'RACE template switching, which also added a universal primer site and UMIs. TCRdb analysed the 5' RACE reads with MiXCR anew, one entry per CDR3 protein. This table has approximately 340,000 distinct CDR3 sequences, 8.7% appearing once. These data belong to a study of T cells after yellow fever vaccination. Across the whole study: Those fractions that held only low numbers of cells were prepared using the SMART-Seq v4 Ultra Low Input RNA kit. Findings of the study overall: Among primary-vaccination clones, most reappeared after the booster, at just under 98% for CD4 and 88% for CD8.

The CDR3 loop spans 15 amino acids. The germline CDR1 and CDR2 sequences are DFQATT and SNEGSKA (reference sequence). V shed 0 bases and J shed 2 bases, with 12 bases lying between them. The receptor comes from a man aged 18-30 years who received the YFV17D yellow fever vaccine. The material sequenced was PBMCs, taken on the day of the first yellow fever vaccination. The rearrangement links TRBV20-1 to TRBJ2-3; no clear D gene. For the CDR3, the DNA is TGCAGTGCTAGAGATGCGCAGGACCACACAGATACGCAGTATTTT. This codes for CSARDAQDHTDTQYF.